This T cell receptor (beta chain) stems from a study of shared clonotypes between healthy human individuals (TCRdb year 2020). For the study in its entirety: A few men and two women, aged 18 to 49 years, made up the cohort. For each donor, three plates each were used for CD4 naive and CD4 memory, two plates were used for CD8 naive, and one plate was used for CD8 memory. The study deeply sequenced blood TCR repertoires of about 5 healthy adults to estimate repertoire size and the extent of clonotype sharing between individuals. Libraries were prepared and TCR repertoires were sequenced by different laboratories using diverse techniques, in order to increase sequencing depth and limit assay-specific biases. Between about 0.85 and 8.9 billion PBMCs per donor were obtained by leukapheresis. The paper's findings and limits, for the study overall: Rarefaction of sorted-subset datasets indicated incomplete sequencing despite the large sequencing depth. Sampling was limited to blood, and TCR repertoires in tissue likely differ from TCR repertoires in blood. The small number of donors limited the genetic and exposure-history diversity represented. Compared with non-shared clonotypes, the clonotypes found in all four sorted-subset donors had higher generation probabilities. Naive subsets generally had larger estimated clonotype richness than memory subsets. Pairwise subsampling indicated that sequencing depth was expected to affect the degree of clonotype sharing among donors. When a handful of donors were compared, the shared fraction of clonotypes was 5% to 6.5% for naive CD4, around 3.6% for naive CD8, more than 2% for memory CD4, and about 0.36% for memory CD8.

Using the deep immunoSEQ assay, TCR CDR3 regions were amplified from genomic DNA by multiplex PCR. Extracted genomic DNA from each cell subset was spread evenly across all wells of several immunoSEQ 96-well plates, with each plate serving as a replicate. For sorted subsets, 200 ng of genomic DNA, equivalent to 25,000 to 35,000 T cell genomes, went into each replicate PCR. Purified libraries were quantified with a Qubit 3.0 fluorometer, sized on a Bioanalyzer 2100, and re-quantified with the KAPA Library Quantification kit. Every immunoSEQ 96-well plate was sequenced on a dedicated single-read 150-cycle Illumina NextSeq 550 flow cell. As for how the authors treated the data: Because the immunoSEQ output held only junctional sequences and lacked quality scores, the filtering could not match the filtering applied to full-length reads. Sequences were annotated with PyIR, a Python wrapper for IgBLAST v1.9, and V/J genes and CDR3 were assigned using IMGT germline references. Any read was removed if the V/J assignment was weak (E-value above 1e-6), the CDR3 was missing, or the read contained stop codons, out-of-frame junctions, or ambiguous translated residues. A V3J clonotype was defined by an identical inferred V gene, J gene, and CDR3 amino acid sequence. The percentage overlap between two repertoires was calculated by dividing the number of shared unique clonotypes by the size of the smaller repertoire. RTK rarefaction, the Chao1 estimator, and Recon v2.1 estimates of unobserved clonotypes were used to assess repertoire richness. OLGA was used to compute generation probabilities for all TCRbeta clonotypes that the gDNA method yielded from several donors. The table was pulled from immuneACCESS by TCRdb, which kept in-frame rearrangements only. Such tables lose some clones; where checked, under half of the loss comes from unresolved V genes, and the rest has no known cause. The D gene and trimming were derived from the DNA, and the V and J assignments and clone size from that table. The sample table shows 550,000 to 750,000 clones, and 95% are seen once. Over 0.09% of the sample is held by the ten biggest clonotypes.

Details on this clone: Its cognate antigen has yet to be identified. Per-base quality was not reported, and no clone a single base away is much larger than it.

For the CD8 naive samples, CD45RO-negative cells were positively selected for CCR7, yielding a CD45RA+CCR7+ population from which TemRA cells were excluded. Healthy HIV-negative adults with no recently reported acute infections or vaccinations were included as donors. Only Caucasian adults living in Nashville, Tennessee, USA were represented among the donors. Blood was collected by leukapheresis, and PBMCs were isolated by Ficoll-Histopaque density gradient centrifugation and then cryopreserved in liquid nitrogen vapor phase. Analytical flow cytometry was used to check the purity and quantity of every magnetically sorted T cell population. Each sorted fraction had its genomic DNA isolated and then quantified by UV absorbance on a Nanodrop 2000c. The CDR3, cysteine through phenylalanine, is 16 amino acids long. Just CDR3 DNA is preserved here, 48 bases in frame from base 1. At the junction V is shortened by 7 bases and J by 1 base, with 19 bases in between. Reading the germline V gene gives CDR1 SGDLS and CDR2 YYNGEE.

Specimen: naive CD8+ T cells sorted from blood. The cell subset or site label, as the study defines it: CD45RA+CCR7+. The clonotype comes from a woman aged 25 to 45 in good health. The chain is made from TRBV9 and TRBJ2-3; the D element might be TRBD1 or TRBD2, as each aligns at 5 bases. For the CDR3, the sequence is CASGGYGAWGTDTQYF. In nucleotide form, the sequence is TGTGCCAGCGGTGGATACGGGGCTTGGGGCACAGATACGCAGTATTTT. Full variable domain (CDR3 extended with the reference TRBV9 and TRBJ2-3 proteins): DSGVTQTPKHLITATGQRVTLRCSPRSGDLSVYWYQQSLDQGLQFLIQYYNGEERAKGNILERFSAQQFPDLHSELNLSSLELGDSALYFCASGGYGAWGTDTQYFGPGTRLTVL.